These T cell receptor beta chains were read from a single sample in a study of response to subunit inactivated influenza vaccine. TCRdb re-called the RT-PCR reads through MiXCR, storing one row per CDR3 protein. The data show hundreds of thousands of distinct CDR3 sequences, over 11% seen once. Material: PBMCs from blood, obtained approximately 15 days before vaccination. These TCRs come from a man in his fifties who received an inactivated influenza vaccine. CDR3s leave out the opening cysteine and the closing phenylalanine or tryptophan. D genes are given only for firm matches.

D,J,V,CDR3
-,TRBJ2-3,TRBV7-2,ASSWWGRTTDTQY
TRBD2,TRBJ2-1,TRBV15,ATSRGGLAGGNEQF
-,TRBJ1-5,TRBV10-3,AISESRGQPQH
-,TRBJ2-2,TRBV6-5,ASSYSILPGWTYTGELF
TRBD1,TRBJ2-3,TRBV24-1,ATSGGTGRWTDTQY
-,TRBJ2-6,TRBV11-2,ASSLGDNYSGANVLT
-,TRBJ2-5,TRBV28,ASSPVGGKQTQY
-,TRBJ1-6,TRBV28,ASGRATTTNNSPLH
TRBD1,TRBJ1-1,TRBV5-6,ASSRGQGNTEAF
-,TRBJ2-3,TRBV6-5,ASSSGHLTDTQY
-,TRBJ2-2,TRBV19,ASKEGAVSNTGELF
TRBD1,TRBJ2-3,TRBV5-4,ASSLAVVQGPDTQY
-,TRBJ1-1,TRBV7-9,ASSLGRVGDTEAF
TRBD2,TRBJ2-4,TRBV10-3,AISESQGLAGVGKNIQY
-,TRBJ2-7,TRBV3-1,ASSQDQRVRSNEQY
TRBD2,TRBJ2-7,TRBV5-1,ASSAGLAGAEQY
TRBD1,TRBJ1-6,TRBV5-1,ASTGGSYNSPLH
-,TRBJ2-7,TRBV19,ASSTGNHEQY
TRBD1,TRBJ1-2,TRBV2,ASSDRDRLPT